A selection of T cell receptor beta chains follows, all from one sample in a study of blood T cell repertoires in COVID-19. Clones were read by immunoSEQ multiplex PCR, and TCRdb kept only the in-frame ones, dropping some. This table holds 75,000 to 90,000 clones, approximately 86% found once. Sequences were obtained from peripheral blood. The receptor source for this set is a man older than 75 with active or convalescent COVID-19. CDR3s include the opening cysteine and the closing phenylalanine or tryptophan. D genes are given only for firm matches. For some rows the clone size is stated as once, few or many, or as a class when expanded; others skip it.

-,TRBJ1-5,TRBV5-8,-,TGTGCCAGCAGCTTCGGGACACCTTTATTTAGCAATCAGCCCCAGCATTTT,CASSFGTPLFSNQPQHF
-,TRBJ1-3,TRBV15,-,TGTGCCACCAGCAGAGATATCGGGGGCACCATATATTTT,CATSRDIGGTIYF
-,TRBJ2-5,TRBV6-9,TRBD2,TGTGCCAGCAGTTATGATAGGGGAGGGGAGACCCAGTACTTC,CASSYDRGGETQYF
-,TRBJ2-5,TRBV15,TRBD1,TGTGCCACCAGCAGAGGGGGACAGGTAGAGACCCAGTACTTC,CATSRGGQVETQYF
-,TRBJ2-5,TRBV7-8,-,TGTGCCAGCAGCTCACACAGGGTTGGCCGGGCGACCCAGTACTTC,CASSSHRVGRATQYF
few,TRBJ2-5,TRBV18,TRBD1,TGTGCCAGCTCCCCGGGACAGGGGGAGACCCAGTACTTC,CASSPGQGETQYF
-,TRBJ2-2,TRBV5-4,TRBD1,TGTGCCAGCAGCTTGTCACAGGGGTTCGACACCGGGGAGCTGTTTTTT,CASSLSQGFDTGELFF
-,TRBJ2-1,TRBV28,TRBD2,TGTGCCAGCAGTTTAGGGCGGGGGGGCACTGAGCAGTTCTTC,CASSLGRGGTEQFF
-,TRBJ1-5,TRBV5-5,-,TGTGCCAGCAGTCTACAGGGTAGCAATCAGCCCCAGCATTTT,CASSLQGSNQPQHF
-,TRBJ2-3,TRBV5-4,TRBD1,TGTGCCAGCAGCTTTGACAGGGATGATACGCAGTATTTT,CASSFDRDDTQYF
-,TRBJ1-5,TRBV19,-,TGTGCCAGTAGTCATCGGGAGAGGAGCAATCAGCCCCAGCATTTT,CASSHRERSNQPQHF
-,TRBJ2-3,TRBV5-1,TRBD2,TGCGCCAGCAGCTTAGACGGGACTAGCGGGGATCTACTCGGTCCAGATACGCAGTATTTT,CASSLDGTSGDLLGPDTQYF
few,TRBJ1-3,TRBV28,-,TGTGCCAGCAGACTACACGGCGCAAACACCATATATTTT,CASRLHGANTIYF
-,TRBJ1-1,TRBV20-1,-,TGCAGTGCTAGTCTGGACAACCTGAACACTGAAGCTTTCTTT,CSASLDNLNTEAFF
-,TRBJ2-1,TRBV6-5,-,TGTGCCAGCAGACCGGCCTCAGGGCCGAGGAATGAGCAGTTCTTC,CASRPASGPRNEQFF
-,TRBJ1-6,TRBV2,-,TGTGCCAGCAGTGTTGGAGTCAGTTCACCCCTCCACTTT,CASSVGVSSPLHF
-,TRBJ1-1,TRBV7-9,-,TGTGCCAGCAGCCCCCGGGACACTGAAGCTTTCTTT,CASSPRDTEAFF
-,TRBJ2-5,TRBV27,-,TGTGCCAGCAGCCCACCTGACAGTTTCGGAGAGACCCAGTACTTC,CASSPPDSFGETQYF
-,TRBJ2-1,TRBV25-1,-,TGTGCCAGCAGGGGTTTACCGGGACTTTTGCAGTTCTTC,CASRGLPGLLQFF
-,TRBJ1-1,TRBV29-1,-,TGCAGCGTTGACGAAGGACAGACAAAGGGTGAAGCTTTCTTT,CSVDEGQTKGEAFF
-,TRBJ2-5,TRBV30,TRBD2,TGTGCCTGGAGTAGAGGAGCGGGACTAGCGGGGGAGACCCAGTACTTC,CAWSRGAGLAGETQYF
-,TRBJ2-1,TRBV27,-,TGTGCCAGCAGTCCCCCGAATAGTGAGCAGTTCTTC,CASSPPNSEQFF
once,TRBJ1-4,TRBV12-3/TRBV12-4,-,TGTGCCAGCAGCCTAGGGGGGGGTGGAAAACTGTTTTTT,CASSLGGGGKLFF
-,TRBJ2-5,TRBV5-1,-,TGCGCCAGCAGCTTGTCATCAGGAACCAGGGAGACCCAGTACTTC,CASSLSSGTRETQYF
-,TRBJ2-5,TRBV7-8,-,TGTGCCAGCAGCTTAGTTCCTCTGGACAGCTCTACCCAGTACTTC,CASSLVPLDSSTQYF
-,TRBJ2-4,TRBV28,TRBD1,TGTGCCAGCACCGGGACAGCAAACATTCAGTACTTC,CASTGTANIQYF
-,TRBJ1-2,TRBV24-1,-,TGTGCCACCAGTGATTACAGGGCTAACTATGGCTACACCTTC,CATSDYRANYGYTF
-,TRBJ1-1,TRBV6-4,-,TGTGCCAGCAGTGATTGGTCAGGGCGAGCTTTCTTT,CASSDWSGRAFF
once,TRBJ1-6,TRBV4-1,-,TGCGCCAGCAGCGGGACAATAGATAATTCACCCCTCCACTTT,CASSGTIDNSPLHF
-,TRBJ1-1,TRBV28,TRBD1,TGTGCCAGCAGTTTAAGACAGGGTTACACTGAAGCTTTCTTT,CASSLRQGYTEAFF
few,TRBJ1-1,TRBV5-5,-,TGTGCCAGCAGCCCGGGGGTGATTCGACGGATGAACACTGAAGCTTTCTTT,CASSPGVIRRMNTEAFF
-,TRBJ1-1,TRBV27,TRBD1,TGTGCCAGCAGTTTTTCCCCACCCAGGGACAGATATTACACTGAAGCTTTCTTT,CASSFSPPRDRYYTEAFF
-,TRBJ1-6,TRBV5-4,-,TGTGCCAGCACCCCCGGGAGAAATAATTCACCCCTCCACTTT,CASTPGRNNSPLHF
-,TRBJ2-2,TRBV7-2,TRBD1,TGTGCCAGCAGCTTAGCGGGACAGACCGGGGAGCTGTTTTTT,CASSLAGQTGELFF
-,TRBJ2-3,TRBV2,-,TGTGCCAGCAGGACGGACACTTCAGATACGCAGTATTTT,CASRTDTSDTQYF
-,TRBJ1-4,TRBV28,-,TGTGCCAGCAGGCTCTTCGGTACCCGTAATGAAAAACTGTTTTTT,CASRLFGTRNEKLFF
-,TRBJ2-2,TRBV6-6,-,TGTGCCAGCAGGGGGACACGCTGGGAAACCGGGGAGCTGTTTTTT,CASRGTRWETGELFF
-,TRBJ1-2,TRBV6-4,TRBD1,TGTGCCAGCAGAGGACAGGGGGGCTATGGCTACACCTTC,CASRGQGGYGYTF
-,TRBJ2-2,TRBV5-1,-,TGCGCCAGCAGCGACTCCGGGGAGCTGTTTTTT,CASSDSGELFF
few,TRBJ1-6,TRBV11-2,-,TGTGCCAGCAGCGCGACAGTTCTCAATAATTCACCCCTCCACTTT,CASSATVLNNSPLHF